This T cell receptor (beta chain) emerged from a study of shared clonotypes between healthy human individuals. A remark on this clone: Its target is not known.

The study separated CD4+ cells into CD45RA+ naive and CD45RA-negative memory subsets. Libraries were prepared by immunoSEQ multiplex PCR; TCRdb keeps only in-frame clonotypes and omits some of them. Of roughly 2 million clones in the sample, roughly 94% were seen once. The CDR3 extends over 13 amino acids. Looked up from germline, CDR1 is SGHRS and CDR2 is YFSETQ. J lost 4 bases, V lost 9 bases, and 4 bases had no gene match. Whole-study findings and limits: Limited genetic and exposure-history diversity came from having few donors. Some clonotypes were shared by all four sorted-subset donors, while others were not shared. The non-shared ones had lower generation probabilities than the shared ones. It was observed that approximately 5% of naive CD4 clonotypes were shared across a few donors.

The V and J genes are TRBV5-1 and TRBJ2-3; 11 bases agree with TRBD2. Material: naive CD4+ T cells sorted from blood. Stated subset: CD45RA+ positively selected. This TCR derives from a man between 18 and 35 years old in good health. The CDR3 DNA reads TGCGCCACCTCTAGCGGGGGGTCAGATACGCAGTATTTT. It codes for CATSSGGSDTQYF. The entire variable domain, with the rest obtained from reference TRBV5-1 and TRBJ2-3, is as follows: KAGVTQTPRYLIKTRGQQVTLSCSPISGHRSVSWYQQTPGQGLQFLFEYFSETQRNKGNFPGRFSGRQFSNSRSEMNVSTLELGDSALYLCATSSGGSDTQYFGPGTRLTVL.